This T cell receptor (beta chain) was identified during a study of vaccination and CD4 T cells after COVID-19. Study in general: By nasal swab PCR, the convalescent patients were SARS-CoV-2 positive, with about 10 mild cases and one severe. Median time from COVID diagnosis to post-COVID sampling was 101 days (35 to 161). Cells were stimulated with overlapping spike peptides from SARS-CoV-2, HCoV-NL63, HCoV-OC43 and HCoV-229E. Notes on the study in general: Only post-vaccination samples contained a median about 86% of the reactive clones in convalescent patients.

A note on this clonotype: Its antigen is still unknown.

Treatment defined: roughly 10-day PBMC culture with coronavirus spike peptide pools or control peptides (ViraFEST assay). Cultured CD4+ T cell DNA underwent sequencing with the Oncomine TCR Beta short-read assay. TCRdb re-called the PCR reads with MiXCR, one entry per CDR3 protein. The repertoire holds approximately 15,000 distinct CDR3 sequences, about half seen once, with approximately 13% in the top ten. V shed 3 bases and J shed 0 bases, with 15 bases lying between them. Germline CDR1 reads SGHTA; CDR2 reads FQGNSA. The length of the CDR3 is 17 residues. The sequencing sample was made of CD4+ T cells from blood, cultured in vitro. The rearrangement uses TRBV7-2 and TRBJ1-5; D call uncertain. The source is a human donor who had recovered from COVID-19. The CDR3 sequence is CASSLDGRSYSNQPQHF. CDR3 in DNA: TGTGCCAGCAGCTTGGACGGCAGGTCTTATAGCAATCAGCCCCAGCATTTT.